These 26 T cell receptor beta chains were sequenced from one sample in a study of blood T cell repertoires in COVID-19. Clones were read by immunoSEQ multiplex PCR, and TCRdb kept only the in-frame ones, dropping some. The sample lists about 280,000 clones, around 90% occurring once. Sequencing used peripheral blood. These receptor sequences come from a man aged 18-30 years with active or convalescent COVID-19.

The V call is TRBV9, the J call TRBJ2-1; 9 bases agree with TRBD2. This CDR3 spans 16 amino acids. V dropped 0 bases and J dropped 5; count of bases not matched to a gene: 6. Per germline, CDR1 SGDLS and CDR2 YYNGEE. The CDR3 DNA is TGTGCCAGCAGCGTAGGCCCTAGCGGGGTTGACAATGAGCAGTTCTTC. Protein product: CASSVGPSGVDNEQFF.

This clone appeared a few times. This chain uses TRBV12-3 or TRBV12-4 with TRBJ2-2; maybe TRBD2 (5 bases). Trimming left V 8 bases short and J 0 bases short, with 7 bases between. This CDR3 spans 13 amino acids. CDR3 loop: CASSGTNTGELFF. The CDR3 DNA is TGTGCCAGCTCCGGGACGAACACCGGGGAGCTGTTTTTT.

The chain carries TRBV2 and TRBJ2-3; D might be TRBD1 (8 bases). Germline CDR1 SNHLY, CDR2 FYNNEI. This CDR3 contains 16 residues. V lost 6 bases and J 1 base, leaving 17 bases between the germline ends. Here the CDR3 DNA reads TGTGCCAGCAGGGGAGGGGGCAGGGGGCGCACAGATACGCAGTATTTT. It codes for CASRGGGRGRTDTQYF.

The chain carries TRBV12-3 or TRBV12-4 and TRBJ2-4, with D tentatively TRBD2 (5 bases). The CDR3 runs 13 residues. The V gene lost 3 bases and the J gene lost 5 bases, with 8 bases spanning the gap. The CDR3 is CASSLIGENIQYF. The CDR3 DNA reads as TGTGCCAGCAGTTTGATCGGGGAAAACATTCAGTACTTC.

The rearrangement links TRBV9 to TRBJ2-7; D unresolved. Trimming took 3 bases from V and 1 from J, leaving 8 bases between them. Germline CDR1 reads SGDLS; CDR2 reads YYNGEE. The CDR3 runs 13 residues. DNA of the CDR3: TGTGCCAGCAGCGCTTCGACTTCCTACGAGCAGTACTTC. Amino acids: CASSASTSYEQYF.

The chain carries TRBV13 and TRBJ1-2, with D maybe TRBD1 (6 bases). The CDR3 loop spans 16 amino acids. Trimming pared 1 base from V and 0 bases from J, leaving 12 bases between. Germline V lookup: CDR1 PRHDT, CDR2 FYEKMQ (reference sequence). In DNA, the CDR3 is TGTGCCAGCAGCTTAGCGACAGGAGCTTCTAACTATGGCTACACCTTC. Translated, it gives CASSLATGASNYGYTF.

This chain connects TRBV7-9 to TRBJ2-3, with D unclear. V dropped 5 bases and J dropped 2 bases, with 11 bases sitting between them. Germline V CDR1 and CDR2: SEHNR, FQNEAQ (reference sequence). The CDR3 is 14 residues long. The CDR3, as DNA: TGTGCCAGCAGCCATGACGGAGACACAGATACGCAGTATTTT. Amino acids: CASSHDGDTDTQYF.

On this clone: At one of its ends the junction is not consistent with the germline gene, which may arise from a read error. The rearrangement links TRBV5-4 to TRBJ2-2; D is perhaps TRBD2 (6 bases). Looked up from germline, CDR1 is SGHNT and CDR2 is YYREEE (reference sequence). This CDR3 is built from 13 residues. The CDR3 nucleotides read TGTGCCAGCACCGAGGAGGGTCACCGGGGAGCTGTTTTT. It codes for CASTEEGHRGAVF.

This clone was seen only once. The genes are TRBV15 and TRBJ1-2; a possible D gene is TRBD1 (5 bases). Germline-derived CDR1 and CDR2 are LNHNV and YYDKDF (reference sequence). The V and J ends lost 2 bases and 4 bases respectively, with 11 bases between them. There are 14 residues in the CDR3. The CDR3 nucleotides are TGTGCCACCAGCAGACAGACAGCGTTCTATGGCTACACCTTC. It translates to CATSRQTAFYGYTF.

V is TRBV20-1 and J is TRBJ2-5; tentatively, D is TRBD2 (6 bases). V was trimmed by 6 bases and J by 7 bases, leaving 12 bases between them. This CDR3 region has 11 residues. In germline, CDR1 is DFQATT, CDR2 SNEGSKA (reference sequence). CDR3 sequence reads: CSALSGGTQYF. The CDR3 nucleotides read TGCAGTGCGCTCTCCGGGGGGACCCAGTACTTC.

The chain uses TRBV28 and TRBJ2-7, with TRBD1 matching over 7 bases. Trimming removed 6 bases from V and 3 bases from J; junction bases left unmatched: 8. From germline, CDR1 is MDHEN and CDR2 SYDVKM. The CDR3 totals 14 residues. The CDR3 region is CASRSTGSYYEQYF. The CDR3 nucleotides are TGTGCCAGCAGGTCGACAGGGAGTTACTACGAGCAGTACTTC.

This clone has only one observation. The chain employs TRBV4-1 and TRBJ2-3; 10 bases are shared with TRBD2. Germline CDR1 is MGHRA and CDR2 is YSYEKL. V lost 4 bases to trimming and J lost 6 bases; unmatched junction nucleotides: 7. There are 15 residues in the CDR3. CDR3: CASSPKELAGDTQYF. The CDR3 DNA reads as TGCGCCAGCAGCCCGAAGGAACTAGCGGGGGATACGCAGTATTTT.

This clone was counted between two and nine times. The CDR3 nucleotides are TGTGCCAGCAGCTTAGTGAGTATGACTGAAGCTTTCTTT. Translating it yields CASSLVSMTEAFF. The genes are TRBV7-8 and TRBJ1-1; no clear D gene. With 1 base removed from V and 5 bases from J, the gap between germline ends came to 8 bases. Germline V CDR1 and CDR2: SGHVS, FQNEAQ. This CDR3 is built from 13 residues. The full variable domain, rest sourced from reference TRBV7-8 and TRBJ1-1, is GAGVSQSPRYKVAKRGQDVALRCDPISGHVSLFWYQQALGQGPEFLTYFQNEAQLDKSGLPSDRFFAERPEGSVSTLKIQRTQQEDSAVYLCASSLVSMTEAFFGQGTRLTVV.

The chain links TRBV4-1 to TRBJ2-7, with unresolved D. This CDR3 has 15 amino acids. CDR1 and CDR2 (germline): MGHRA, YSYEKL. V was pared by 0 bases and J by 0 bases, with 9 bases between. The CDR3 is CASSQDRSDSYEQYF. CDR3 in DNA: TGCGCCAGCAGCCAAGATAGGAGTGACTCCTACGAGCAGTACTTC.

CDR3 sequence: CASSDRSGGTDTQYF. The DNA for the CDR3 is TGTGCCAGCAGCGACAGGTCAGGGGGCACAGATACGCAGTATTTT. The rearrangement uses TRBV11-3 and TRBJ2-3; possibly TRBD1 for D (6 bases). The germline V gene encodes CDR1 SGHNT and CDR2 YENEEA. This CDR3 comprises 15 residues. V lost 5 bases to trimming and J lost 1 base, with 13 bases between them.

The rearrangement joins TRBV19 to TRBJ2-2, with TRBD1 matching over 8 bases. The trim removed 4 bases at V and 3 bases at J, leaving 1 base unmatched. Germline loops: CDR1 LNHDA, CDR2 SQIVND (reference sequence). The CDR3 extends over 14 amino acids. CDR3 sequence reads: CASSRGQDTGELFF. In DNA, the CDR3 is TGTGCCAGTAGTAGGGGACAGGACACCGGGGAGCTGTTTTTT.

This sequence joins TRBV5-6 and TRBJ2-7; 9 bases match TRBD1. The CDR3 spans 16 residues. V shed 0 bases and J 5 bases; nucleotides not matched to a gene: 9. CDR1 and CDR2 from the germline V gene are SGHDT and YYEEEE. The CDR3 reads CASSLVGTGNYDEQYF. For the CDR3, the DNA is TGTGCCAGCAGCTTGGTGGGGACAGGGAACTACGACGAGCAGTACTTC.

The rearrangement joins TRBV9 to TRBJ2-5; D may be TRBD2 (6 bases). Germline V gene lookup returns CDR1 SGDLS and CDR2 YYNGEE. The CDR3 has 13 amino acids. Trimming took off 3 bases at V and 5 bases at J, with 11 bases between the two ends. CDR3 in amino acids: CASSGGTLETQYF. DNA of the CDR3: TGTGCCAGCAGCGGCGGGACTCTTGAGACCCAGTACTTC. Using reference TRBV9 and TRBJ2-5 for the parts outside the CDR3, the full variable domain is DSGVTQTPKHLITATGQRVTLRCSPRSGDLSVYWYQQSLDQGLQFLIQYYNGEERAKGNILERFSAQQFPDLHSELNLSSLELGDSALYFCASSGGTLETQYFGPGTRLLVL.

J is TRBJ1-1 and V is TRBV5-4, with unresolved D. The CDR3 is 11 residues long. V dropped 3 bases and J dropped 8 bases, with 8 bases sitting between them. The germline V gene has CDR1 SGHNT and CDR2 YYREEE (reference sequence). The CDR3 protein is CASSSAQEAFF. CDR3 nucleotide sequence: TGTGCCAGCAGCTCCGCCCAGGAAGCTTTCTTT.

The chain recombines TRBV27 with TRBJ2-2, with D unclear. Trimming pared 5 bases from V and 0 bases from J, leaving 4 bases between. The CDR3 covers 13 residues. Germline values: CDR1 MNHEY, CDR2 SMNVEV (reference sequence). CDR3 DNA sequence: TGTGCCAGCAGTATAGCGAACACCGGGGAGCTGTTTTTT. It is translated as CASSIANTGELFF.

The genes are TRBV7-2 and TRBJ2-4; D call uncertain. Trimming pared 5 bases from V and 0 bases from J, leaving 11 bases between. Germline V lookup: CDR1 SGHTA, CDR2 FQGNSA. The length of the CDR3 is 15 residues. CDR3 sequence: CASSPQTLAKNIQYF. The CDR3 coding sequence is TGTGCCAGCAGCCCTCAAACTTTAGCCAAAAACATTCAGTACTTC.

The rearrangement links TRBV19 to TRBJ2-7, with 8 bases lining up with TRBD2. There are 14 residues in the CDR3. With V trimmed by 6 bases and J by 2 bases, 6 bases remained unmatched. From germline, CDR1 is LNHDA and CDR2 SQIVND (reference sequence). CDR3 in amino acids: CASSIGGAPYEQYF. DNA of the CDR3: TGTGCCAGTAGCATCGGGGGGGCGCCCTACGAGCAGTACTTC.

V usage is TRBV19 and J usage is TRBJ1-5, with TRBD1 matching over 9 bases. The CDR3 runs 16 residues. The germline V gene encodes CDR1 LNHDA and CDR2 SQIVND (reference sequence). Germline trimming cut 2 bases from V and 9 bases from J; bases unmatched to any gene: 11. The chain's CDR3 is CASSIITGTGFPPQHF. The CDR3, as DNA: TGTGCCAGTAGTATAATTACCGGGACAGGGTTTCCGCCCCAGCATTTT.

This chain uses TRBV3-1 (or the pseudogene TRBV3-2) with TRBJ2-5, with 8 bases lining up with TRBD1. CDR1 and CDR2 (germline): LGHDT, YNNKEL (reference sequence). The V gene end was trimmed by 2 bases and the J gene end by 3 bases; junction bases not matched to a gene: 14. CDR3 size: 18 residues. The CDR3 nucleotides read TGTGCCAGCAGCCAAACCCAGGGGGCGAGTTGGTTAAAAGAGACCCAGTACTTC. Translated, it gives CASSQTQGASWLKETQYF.

In nucleotides, the CDR3 is TGTGCCAGCAGCTTACCAGGGGGCGTCGACTATGGCTACACCTTC. Protein: CASSLPGGVDYGYTF. The chain couples TRBV7-2 to TRBJ1-2; 8 nucleotides line up with TRBD1. Trimming cost V 2 bases and J 3 bases; bases outside gene matches: 5. Germline CDR1 reads SGHTA; CDR2 reads FQGNSA. This CDR3 comprises 15 residues.

This chain uses TRBV5-6 with TRBJ1-2; D is unresolved. The CDR3 is made up of 15 amino acids. From germline, CDR1 is SGHDT and CDR2 YYEEEE. With 0 bases removed from V and 4 bases from J, the gap between germline ends came to 13 bases. The CDR3 DNA reads TGTGCCAGCAGCTTGGGATTTTCTAGTCCCTATGGCTACACCTTC. This translates into CASSLGFSSPYGYTF.